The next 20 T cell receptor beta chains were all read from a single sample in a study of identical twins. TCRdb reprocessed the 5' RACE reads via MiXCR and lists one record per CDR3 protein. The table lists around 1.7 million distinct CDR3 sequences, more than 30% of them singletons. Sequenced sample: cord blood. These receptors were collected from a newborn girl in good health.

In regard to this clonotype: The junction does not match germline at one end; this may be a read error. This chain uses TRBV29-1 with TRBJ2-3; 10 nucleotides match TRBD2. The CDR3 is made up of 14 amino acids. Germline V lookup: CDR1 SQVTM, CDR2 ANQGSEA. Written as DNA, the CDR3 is TGCAGCGTGGAAGCGGGGGGGCCGTCAGATACGCAGTATTTT. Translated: CSVEAGGPSDTQYF.

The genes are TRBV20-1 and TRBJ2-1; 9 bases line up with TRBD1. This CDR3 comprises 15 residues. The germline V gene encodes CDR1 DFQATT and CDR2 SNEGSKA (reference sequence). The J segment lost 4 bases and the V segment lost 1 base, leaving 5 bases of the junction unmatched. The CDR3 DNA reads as TGCAGTGCTAGAGCCTATGGACAGGGGTACAATGAGCAGTTCTTC. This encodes CSARAYGQGYNEQFF.

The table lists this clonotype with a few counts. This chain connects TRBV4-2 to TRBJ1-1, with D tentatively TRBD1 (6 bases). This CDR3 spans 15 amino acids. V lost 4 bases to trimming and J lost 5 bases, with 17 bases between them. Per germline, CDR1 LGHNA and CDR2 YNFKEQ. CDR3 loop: CASSPRGAGETEAFF. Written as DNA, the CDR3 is TGTGCCAGCAGCCCCCGGGGGGCAGGGGAGACTGAAGCTTTCTTT.

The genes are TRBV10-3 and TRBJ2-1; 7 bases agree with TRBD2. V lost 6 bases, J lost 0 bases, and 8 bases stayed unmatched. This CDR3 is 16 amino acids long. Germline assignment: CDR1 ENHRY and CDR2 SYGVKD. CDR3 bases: TGTGCCATCAGGGCACCCGGGGGGAGCTCCTACAATGAGCAGTTCTTC. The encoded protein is CAIRAPGGSSYNEQFF.

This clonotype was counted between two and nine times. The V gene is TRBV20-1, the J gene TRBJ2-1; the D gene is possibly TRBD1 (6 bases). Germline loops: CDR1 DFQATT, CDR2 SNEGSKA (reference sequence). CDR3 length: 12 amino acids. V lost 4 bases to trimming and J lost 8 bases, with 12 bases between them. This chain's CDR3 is CSAIGQIDEQFF. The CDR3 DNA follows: TGCAGTGCTATTGGACAGATCGATGAGCAGTTCTTC.

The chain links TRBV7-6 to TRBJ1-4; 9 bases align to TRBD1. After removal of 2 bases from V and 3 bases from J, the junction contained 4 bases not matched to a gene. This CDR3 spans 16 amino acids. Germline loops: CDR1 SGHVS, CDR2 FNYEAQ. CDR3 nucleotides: TGTGCCAGCAGCTTAATGGGACAGGGTGCTAATGAAAAACTGTTTTTT. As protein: CASSLMGQGANEKLFF. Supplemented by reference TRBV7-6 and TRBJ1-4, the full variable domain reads GAGVSQSPRYKVTKRGQDVALRCDPISGHVSLYWYRQALGQGPEFLTYFNYEAQQDKSGLPNDRFSAERPEGSISTLTIQRTEQRDSAMYRCASSLMGQGANEKLFFGSGTQLSVL.

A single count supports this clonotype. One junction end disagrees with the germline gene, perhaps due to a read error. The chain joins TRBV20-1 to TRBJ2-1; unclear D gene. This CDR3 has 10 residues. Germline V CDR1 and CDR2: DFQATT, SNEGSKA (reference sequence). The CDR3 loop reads CSAGYSEQFF. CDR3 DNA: TGCAGTGCTGGGTACAGTGAGCAGTTCTTC.

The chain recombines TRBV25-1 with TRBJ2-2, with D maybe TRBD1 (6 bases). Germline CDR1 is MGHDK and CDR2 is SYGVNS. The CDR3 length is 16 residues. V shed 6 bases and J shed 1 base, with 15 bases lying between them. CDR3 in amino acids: CASRERGKGNTGELFF. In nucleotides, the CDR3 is TGTGCCAGCAGGGAAAGGGGGAAAGGGAACACCGGGGAGCTGTTTTTT.

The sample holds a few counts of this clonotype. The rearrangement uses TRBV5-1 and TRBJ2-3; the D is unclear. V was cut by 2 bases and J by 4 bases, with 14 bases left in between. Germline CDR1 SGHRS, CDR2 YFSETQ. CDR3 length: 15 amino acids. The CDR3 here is CASSLVIGKPDTQYF. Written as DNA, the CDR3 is TGCGCCAGCAGCTTAGTAATTGGAAAACCAGATACGCAGTATTTT.

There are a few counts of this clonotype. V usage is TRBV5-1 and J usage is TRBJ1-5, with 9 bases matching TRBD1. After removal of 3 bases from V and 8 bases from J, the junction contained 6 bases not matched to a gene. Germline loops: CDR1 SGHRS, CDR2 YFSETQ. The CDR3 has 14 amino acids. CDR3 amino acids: CASSYYRGLEPQHF. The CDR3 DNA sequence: TGCGCCAGCAGCTATTACAGGGGGCTGGAGCCCCAGCATTTT. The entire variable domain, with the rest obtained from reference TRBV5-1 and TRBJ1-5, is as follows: KAGVTQTPRYLIKTRGQQVTLSCSPISGHRSVSWYQQTPGQGLQFLFEYFSETQRNKGNFPGRFSGRQFSNSRSEMNVSTLELGDSALYLCASSYYRGLEPQHFGDGTRLSIL.

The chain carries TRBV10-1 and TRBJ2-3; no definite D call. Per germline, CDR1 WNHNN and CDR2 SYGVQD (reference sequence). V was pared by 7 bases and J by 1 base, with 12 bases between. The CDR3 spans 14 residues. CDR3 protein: CASKGPLRTDTQYF. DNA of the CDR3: TGCGCCAGCAAAGGACCTCTACGCACAGATACGCAGTATTTT.

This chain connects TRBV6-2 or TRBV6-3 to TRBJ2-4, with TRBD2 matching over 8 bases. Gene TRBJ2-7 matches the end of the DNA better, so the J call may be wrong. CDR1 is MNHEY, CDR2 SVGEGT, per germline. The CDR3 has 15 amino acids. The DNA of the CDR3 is TGTGCCAGCAGGCCGGGACTAGGAAGTTACTACGAGCAGTACTTC. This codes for CASRPGLGSYYEQYF.

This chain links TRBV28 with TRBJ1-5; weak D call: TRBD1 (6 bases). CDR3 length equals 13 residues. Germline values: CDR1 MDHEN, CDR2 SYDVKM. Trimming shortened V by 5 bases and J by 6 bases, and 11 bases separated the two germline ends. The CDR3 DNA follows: TGTGCCAGCAGTCCCGACAGGATTCAGCCCCAGCATTTT. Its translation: CASSPDRIQPQHF.

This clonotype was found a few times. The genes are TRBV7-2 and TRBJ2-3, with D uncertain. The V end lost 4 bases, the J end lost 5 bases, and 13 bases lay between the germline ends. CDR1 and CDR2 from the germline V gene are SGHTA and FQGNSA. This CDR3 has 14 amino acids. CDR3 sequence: CASSSSYTVDTQYF. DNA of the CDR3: TGTGCCAGCAGCTCCTCCTACACGGTAGATACGCAGTATTTT.

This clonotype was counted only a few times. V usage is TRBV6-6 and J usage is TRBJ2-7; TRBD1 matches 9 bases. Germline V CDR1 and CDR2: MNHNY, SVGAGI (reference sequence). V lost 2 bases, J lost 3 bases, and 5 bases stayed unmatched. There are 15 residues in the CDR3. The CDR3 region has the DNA TGTGCCAGCAGTTACCTCGGGGACAGGGTCTACGAGCAGTACTTC. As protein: CASSYLGDRVYEQYF.

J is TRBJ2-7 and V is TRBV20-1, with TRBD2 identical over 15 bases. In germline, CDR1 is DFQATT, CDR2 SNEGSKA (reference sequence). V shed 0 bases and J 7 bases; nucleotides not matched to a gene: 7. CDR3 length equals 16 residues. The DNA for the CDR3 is TGCAGTGCTAGAGATTCGGGACTAGCGGGGGGTAAGGAGCAGTACTTC. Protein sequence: CSARDSGLAGGKEQYF.

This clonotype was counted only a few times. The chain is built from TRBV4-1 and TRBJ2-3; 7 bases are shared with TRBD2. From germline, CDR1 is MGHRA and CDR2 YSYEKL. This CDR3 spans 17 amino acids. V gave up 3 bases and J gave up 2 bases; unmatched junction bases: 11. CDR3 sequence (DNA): TGCGCCAGCAGCCACCTGAGAGCGGGGATTGCCACAGATACGCAGTATTTT. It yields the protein CASSHLRAGIATDTQYF.

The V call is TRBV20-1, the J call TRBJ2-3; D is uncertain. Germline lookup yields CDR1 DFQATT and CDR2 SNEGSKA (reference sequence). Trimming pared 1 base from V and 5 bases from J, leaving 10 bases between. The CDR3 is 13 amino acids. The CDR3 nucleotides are TGCAGTGCTAGAGTGCTAGACGTAGATACGCAGTATTTT. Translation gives CSARVLDVDTQYF.

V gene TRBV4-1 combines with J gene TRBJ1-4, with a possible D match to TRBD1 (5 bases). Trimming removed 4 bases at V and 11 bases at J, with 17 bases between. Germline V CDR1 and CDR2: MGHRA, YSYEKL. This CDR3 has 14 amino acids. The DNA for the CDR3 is TGCGCCAGCAGCCCGGGACTGCGGGGTCCTAAACTGTTTTTT. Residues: CASSPGLRGPKLFF.

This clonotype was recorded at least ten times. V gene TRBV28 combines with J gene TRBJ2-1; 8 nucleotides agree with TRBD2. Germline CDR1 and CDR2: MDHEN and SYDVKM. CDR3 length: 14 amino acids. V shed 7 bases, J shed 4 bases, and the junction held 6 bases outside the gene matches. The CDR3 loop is CASIGTSGYNEQFF. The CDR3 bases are TGTGCCAGCATTGGGACTAGTGGGTACAATGAGCAGTTCTTC.